Listed below are T cell receptor beta chains from one sample, sequenced in a study of control samples from healthy donors and cancer patients. Repertoires were generated with immunoSEQ multiplex PCR, while TCRdb's copy carries only in-frame clones and drops some. The sample includes 45,000 to 60,000 clones, 87% of them seen just once. Sequencing used PBMCs. The receptors originated from a man aged 60 to 75 with head and neck cancer. Each CDR3 is given without its conserved first and last residue. Some rows mark clone size as missing; the rest say once, few, many or name a class of expanded clone.

clone size: NA; V gene: TRBV7-6; CDR3 protein: ASSLGTGDGYT
clone size: NA; V gene: TRBV7-2; CDR3 protein: ASSLNGGGKETQY
clone size: NA; V gene: TRBV7-7; CDR3 protein: ASSPTRSYNEQF
clone size: NA; V gene: TRBV7-9; CDR3 protein: ASSQPPGQGRSTDTQY
clone size: NA; V gene: TRBV14; CDR3 protein: ASSQGGLATWRATDTQY
clone size: NA; V gene: TRBV5-4; CDR3 protein: ASSFRGPDTQY
clone size: NA; V gene: TRBV6-6; CDR3 protein: ASSYSWNQPQH
clone size: NA; V gene: TRBV11-3; CDR3 protein: ASSPGDLADTQY
clone size: few; V gene: TRBV6-2/TRBV6-3; CDR3 protein: ASSPGGTGGNSPLH
clone size: NA; V gene: TRBV2; CDR3 protein: ASRASGKGTQSPQH
clone size: once; V gene: TRBV7-9; CDR3 protein: ASSLDQGTYEQY
clone size: NA; V gene: TRBV5-4; CDR3 protein: ASSPTKSTDTQY
clone size: NA; V gene: TRBV27; CDR3 protein: ASSSPGIGNTEAF
clone size: once; V gene: TRBV28; CDR3 protein: ASSLLGRNEKLF
clone size: NA; V gene: TRBV14; CDR3 protein: ASSQDRGSNQETQY
clone size: NA; V gene: TRBV27; CDR3 protein: ASTVKPPTSASSYEQY
clone size: NA; V gene: TRBV18; CDR3 protein: ASSPFQGARF
clone size: NA; V gene: TRBV9; CDR3 protein: ASSDGSVGYT
clone size: NA; V gene: TRBV6-6; CDR3 protein: ASMSAYSNQPQH
clone size: NA; V gene: TRBV5-4; CDR3 protein: ASSLGSPLSGNTIY
clone size: NA; V gene: TRBV6-5; CDR3 protein: ASSSGQGPGTEAF
clone size: NA; V gene: TRBV19; CDR3 protein: ASTKRGQNEKLF
clone size: NA; V gene: TRBV9; CDR3 protein: ASSPQGTGIDEQY
clone size: NA; V gene: TRBV7-6; CDR3 protein: ASSLGEGDRGRDEQF
clone size: NA; V gene: TRBV5-1; CDR3 protein: ASSLVGDSADEQY
clone size: NA; V gene: TRBV7-2; CDR3 protein: ASSFYGPYNEQF
clone size: few; V gene: TRBV4-3; CDR3 protein: ASSQDTGRDKDTQY
clone size: NA; V gene: TRBV4-1; CDR3 protein: ASSPGDPLFSPLH
clone size: NA; V gene: TRBV6-6; CDR3 protein: ASSYLGTVMNTEAF
clone size: NA; V gene: TRBV10-3; CDR3 protein: AISELDTYNEQF
clone size: NA; V gene: TRBV19; CDR3 protein: ASSTTRDAVGEQY
clone size: NA; V gene: TRBV6-5; CDR3 protein: ASSLSWTTTDTQY
clone size: NA; V gene: TRBV28; CDR3 protein: ASRPMTGLAGAYEQY
clone size: NA; V gene: TRBV28; CDR3 protein: ASSAGRGKHYYNEQF
clone size: NA; V gene: TRBV3-1/TRBV3-2; CDR3 protein: ASSQRLVADTQY
clone size: NA; V gene: TRBV11-2; CDR3 protein: ASSFREAGELF
clone size: NA; V gene: TRBV29-1; CDR3 protein: SVDRGANTGELF
clone size: NA; V gene: TRBV6-1; CDR3 protein: ASSVSSGGLKETQY
clone size: medium-sized; V gene: TRBV7-9; CDR3 protein: ASSLVGVSPRDEQF